This is a list of T cell receptor beta chains from one sample in a study of blood T cell repertoires in COVID-19. This table comes from immunoSEQ multiplex PCR, and its TCRdb copy is limited to in-frame clones, with some not included. The data contain 100,000 to 110,000 clones, approximately 93% of them seen just once; the ten biggest clones take up around 2.1%. Sequenced input: peripheral blood. The receptors come from a man in his fifties with active COVID-19. Each CDR3 is given with its conserved first and last residue. The D gene is left open where the match is weak. Clone size is not always given. Where it is, it says once, few, many or a class for expanded clones.

TRBV24-1	NA	TRBJ2-2	12	NA	CATSGQYRELFF	TGTGCCACCAGTGGACAGTATAGGGAGCTGTTTTTT
TRBV5-5	once	TRBJ2-2	16	NA	CASSLSSTSNTGELFF	TGTGCCAGCAGCTTATCCTCAACGAGTAACACCGGGGAGCTGTTTTTT
TRBV15	NA	TRBJ1-5	14	TRBD1	CATSPTGGNQPQHF	TGTGCCACCAGCCCGACAGGGGGCAATCAGCCCCAGCATTTT
TRBV3-1/TRBV3-2	NA	TRBJ2-3	16	TRBD1	CASSQHRDRVSDTQYF	TGTGCCAGCAGCCAACACCGGGACAGGGTGTCAGATACGCAGTATTTT
TRBV10-3	few	TRBJ1-5	14	NA	CAISEQASNQPQHF	TGTGCCATCAGTGAACAGGCAAGCAATCAGCCCCAGCATTTT
TRBV18	NA	TRBJ1-3	15	NA	CASSLYDSSGNTIYF	TGTGCCAGCTCGCTTTATGACAGCTCTGGAAACACCATATATTTT
TRBV7-8	NA	TRBJ1-2	15	TRBD1	CASSHTLRGGDGYTF	TGTGCCAGCAGCCACACGCTGAGAGGGGGCGATGGCTACACCTTC
TRBV7-6	NA	TRBJ2-1	13	NA	CASSQSSGFEQFF	TGTGCCAGCAGCCAAAGTTCGGGGTTTGAGCAGTTCTTC
TRBV5-4	NA	TRBJ1-2	18	TRBD1	CATRRRGGAGGAYSGYTF	TGTGCCACCCGAAGAAGGGGGGGGGCAGGGGGCGCGTATAGTGGCTACACCTTC
TRBV10-3	NA	TRBJ2-3	14	TRBD1	CAARTGASTDTQYF	TGTGCCGCTCGGACAGGGGCTAGCACAGATACGCAGTATTTT
TRBV15	NA	TRBJ1-5	16	NA	CATSRDKGVNNQPQHF	TGTGCCACCAGCAGAGATAAAGGGGTAAACAATCAGCCCCAGCATTTT
TRBV9	NA	TRBJ2-3	16	TRBD2	CASSVVTSGGLDTQYF	TGTGCCAGCAGCGTAGTGACTAGCGGGGGCTTAGATACGCAGTATTTT
TRBV7-2	NA	TRBJ2-3	15	TRBD2	CASSRYGTITDTQYF	TGTGCCAGCAGCCGTTACGGGACTATCACAGATACGCAGTATTTT
TRBV2	NA	TRBJ2-5	15	TRBD1	CASSESRGRRETQYF	TGTGCCAGCAGTGAATCGAGGGGGCGGAGAGAGACCCAGTACTTC
TRBV7-9	once	TRBJ2-1	15	TRBD2	CASSAGGSSYNEQFF	TGTGCCAGCAGCGCGGGCGGGAGCTCCTACAATGAGCAGTTCTTC
TRBV5-1	NA	TRBJ1-1	14	NA	CASRASLVNTEAFF	TGCGCCAGCAGAGCGAGCTTGGTGAACACTGAAGCTTTCTTT
TRBV4-2	NA	TRBJ2-7	15	NA	CASSQGQATSYEQYF	TGTGCCAGCAGCCAAGGACAGGCGACATCCTACGAGCAGTACTTC
TRBV18	NA	TRBJ2-5	16	NA	CASSPQRTVIQETQYF	TGTGCCAGCTCACCACAAAGGACAGTTATCCAAGAGACCCAGTACTTC
TRBV5-1	NA	TRBJ2-5	16	TRBD2	CASSPGTSAEGETQYF	TGCGCCAGCAGCCCAGGGACTAGCGCCGAGGGGGAGACCCAGTACTTC
TRBV10-3	NA	TRBJ1-2	14	NA	CAISVGVSWYGYTF	TGTGCCATCAGTGTCGGGGTTTCTTGGTATGGCTACACCTTC
TRBV9	NA	TRBJ1-4	15	NA	CASSQRGSLNEKLFF	TGTGCCAGCAGCCAAAGAGGTAGTCTTAATGAAAAACTGTTTTTT
TRBV5-8	NA	TRBJ2-1	19	NA	CASIRGDSSLAQTYNEQFF	TGTGCCAGCATTCGAGGGGACTCCTCGCTCGCCCAGACCTACAATGAGCAGTTCTTC
TRBV27	NA	TRBJ2-3	13	TRBD2	CASSTGLADTQYF	TGTGCCAGCAGTACCGGACTAGCGGATACGCAGTATTTT
TRBV7-2	once	TRBJ2-1	17	TRBD1	CASSPHFPGGSYNEQFF	TGTGCCAGCAGCCCTCATTTTCCAGGGGGTTCCTACAATGAGCAGTTCTTC
TRBV30	NA	TRBJ2-1	14	NA	CAWRRGSGYNEQFF	TGTGCCTGGAGACGGGGGAGCGGGTACAATGAGCAGTTCTTC
TRBV6-5	NA	TRBJ1-6	16	NA	CASSYGGRRTGSPLHF	TGTGCCAGCAGTTACGGGGGCCGCCGGACCGGTTCACCCCTCCACTTT
TRBV3-1/TRBV3-2	few	TRBJ1-6	14	NA	CASSLGSYNSPLHF	TGTGCCAGCAGTCTCGGCTCCTATAATTCACCCCTCCACTTT
TRBV11-2	NA	TRBJ2-3	16	TRBD1	CASSLVGQGIVDTQYF	TGTGCCAGCAGCTTAGTGGGACAGGGAATAGTAGATACGCAGTATTTT
TRBV6-5	NA	TRBJ2-1	14	TRBD2	CASRPGGTYNEQFF	TGTGCCAGCAGACCGGGGGGGACCTACAATGAGCAGTTCTTC
TRBV7-9	once	TRBJ2-2	15	TRBD2	CASSFPGLLTGELFF	TGTGCCAGCAGCTTCCCGGGACTACTAACCGGGGAGCTGTTTTTT
TRBV5-1	NA	TRBJ1-5	13	NA	CASSLNRDQPQHF	TGCGCCAGCAGCTTGAACAGGGATCAGCCCCAGCATTTT
TRBV12-2	NA	TRBJ2-1	15	NA	CASRFRTSEYNEQFF	TGTGCAAGTCGCTTCCGGACTAGCGAATACAATGAGCAGTTCTTC
TRBV2	NA	TRBJ2-7	14	NA	CASSEAGGSYEQYF	TGTGCCAGCAGTGAAGCGGGGGGCTCCTACGAGCAGTACTTC
TRBV2	NA	TRBJ1-5	16	NA	CASSGGGMGGNQPQHF	TGTGCCAGCAGTGGCGGGGGGATGGGTGGCAATCAGCCCCAGCATTTT
TRBV5-4	NA	TRBJ2-3	16	TRBD2	CASSYTSGKTVDTQYF	TGTGCCAGCAGCTACACTAGCGGGAAGACGGTAGATACGCAGTATTTT
TRBV27	NA	TRBJ1-2	15	TRBD1	CASSSSGTGPYGYTF	TGTGCCAGCAGTTCCTCCGGGACAGGACCCTATGGCTACACCTTC
TRBV6-5	few	TRBJ2-3	12	NA	CASSRDGDTQYF	TGTGCCAGCAGCCGAGACGGGGATACGCAGTATTTT
TRBV29-1	NA	TRBJ1-2	14	NA	CSVDRGGSNYGYTF	TGCAGCGTTGATAGAGGGGGTTCTAACTATGGCTACACCTTC
TRBV19	few	TRBJ1-3	16	NA	CASRSPGLTAGNTIYF	TGTGCCAGTAGGAGCCCGGGGTTGACCGCTGGAAACACCATATATTTT
TRBV6-1	NA	TRBJ2-3	15	TRBD2	CASSERGGNTDTQYF	TGTGCCAGCAGTGAACGGGGGGGGAACACAGATACGCAGTATTTT
TRBV28	NA	TRBJ2-7	14	NA	CASSSGGEPYEQYF	TGTGCCAGCAGTTCAGGAGGGGAACCTTACGAGCAGTACTTC
TRBV11-3	NA	TRBJ1-3	14	NA	CASSLLPSGNTIYF	TGTGCCAGCAGCTTGCTACCCTCTGGAAACACCATATATTTT
TRBV21-1	NA	TRBJ1-2	15	NA	CASSTVGAPNYGYTF	TGTGCCAGCAGCACCGTAGGGGCCCCTAACTATGGCTACACCTTC
TRBV6-6	NA	TRBJ2-1	13	NA	CASSYSTGSEQFF	TGTGCCAGCAGTTACTCAACAGGGAGTGAGCAGTTCTTC
TRBV2	NA	TRBJ2-7	13	NA	CASRRQPNYEQYF	TGTGCCAGCAGGCGGCAGCCCAACTACGAGCAGTACTTC
TRBV19	NA	TRBJ1-5	14	TRBD1	CASSLGQGKQPQHF	TGTGCCAGTAGTTTGGGACAGGGGAAACAGCCCCAGCATTTT
TRBV7-9	once	TRBJ2-2	16	NA	CASSLEVGHLGGELFF	TGTGCCAGCAGCTTAGAAGTGGGACATCTCGGCGGGGAGCTGTTTTTT
TRBV5-1	NA	TRBJ2-6	18	TRBD1	CASSFAGQGAGGANVLTF	TGCGCCAGCAGCTTTGCCGGACAGGGGGCGGGTGGGGCCAACGTCCTGACTTTC
TRBV6-5	NA	TRBJ2-4	15	TRBD2	CATSSGSGAKNIQYF	TGTGCCACCTCTAGCGGGAGTGGGGCCAAAAACATTCAGTACTTC
TRBV11-2	NA	TRBJ2-3	17	TRBD2	CASSLVPSGSGPDTQYF	TGTGCCAGCAGCTTAGTTCCCAGCGGGAGTGGGCCAGATACGCAGTATTTT